The clone carrying this T cell receptor (beta chain) came up many times. The antigen is not known. This specimen belongs to a study of CD8+CD57+ T cells in acquired aplastic anemia. Study overall: Sorted CD4+ and CD8+ cells gave a mean 3.2 ug DNA, range roughly 0.18 to 30 ug. Researchers reported that healthy donors averaged roughly 11 million reads for CD4+ cells.

CDR3 and TCR beta VDJ profiling relied on a genomic DNA template. TCRdb processed the reads anew with MiXCR; each CDR3 protein has one entry. The sample carries 200,000 to 250,000 distinct CDR3 sequences, 34% recorded once. The V gene's germline CDR1 is DFQATT and CDR2 SNEGSKA (reference sequence). The CDR3 spans 13 residues. The V end was cut by 1 base, the J end by 2 bases, with 8 bases between. Findings and caveats of the study: The CD8+ Simpson's diversity of patients and controls was not significantly different. Sharing between patients and controls was observed for roughly 29 CD8+ CDR3 sequences.

The material sequenced was sorted CD4+, CD8+, or CD8+CD57+ T cells (not recorded which) from PBMCs. This clonotype was obtained from a human donor in good health, serving as a control. The chain uses TRBV20-1 and TRBJ2-5; maybe TRBD1 (6 bases). CDR3: CSARGTVQETQYF. DNA for the CDR3: TGCAGTGCTAGAGGGACAGTTCAAGAGACCCAGTACTTC.